The following is a T cell receptor beta chain sequence with its context. Original processing methods: Amplification of reference gene primers provided the estimated nucleated cell counts. Profiling relied on immunoSEQ multiplex PCR, and the TCRdb table lists in-frame clones only, not all of them. V, J and clone size were drawn from that table, and D and trimming were deduced from the DNA. The sample has around 72,000 clones; about 91% are singletons. The germline V gene has CDR1 LNHDA and CDR2 SQIVND (reference sequence). This CDR3 is built from 15 residues. V was cut by 7 bases and J by 2 bases, with 14 bases left in between. This specimen comes from a study of blood T cell repertoires in COVID-19. Study as a whole: Samples taken during acute and convalescent COVID-19 were collected in the United States, Italy and Spain. T cells, B-cell-depleted T cells, or PBMCs provided the cDNA or gDNA that served as material.

The sequenced sample consisted of peripheral blood. The source is a woman between 65 and 79 years old with acute or convalescent COVID-19. The chain combines TRBV19 with TRBJ2-2; D is perhaps TRBD2 (6 bases). CDR3 nucleotides: TGTGCCAGTAAAATGGGGACTTCTAACACCGGGGAGCTGTTTTTT. It codes for CASKMGTSNTGELFF.